This paragraph reports one T cell receptor beta chain. The record originates from a study of blood T cell repertoires in COVID-19. Clones were read by immunoSEQ multiplex PCR, and TCRdb kept only the in-frame ones, dropping some. The profile shows about 230,000 clones, roughly 81% of them singletons. This receptor was identified in a man in his forties with acute or convalescent COVID-19. Sequences were obtained from peripheral blood.

The CDR3 bases are TGTGCCAGCAGTACCACAGGGGGCATCACTGAAGCTTTCTTT. Encoded protein: CASSTTGGITEAFF. The V call is TRBV28, the J call TRBJ1-1; 9 positions match TRBD1. This CDR3 is built from 14 residues. Trimming cost V 5 bases and J 4 bases; bases outside gene matches: 5. Germline lookup yields CDR1 MDHEN and CDR2 SYDVKM.